The 20 T cell receptor beta chains below come from one sample, sequenced in a study of identical twins. TCRdb fed the 5' RACE reads into MiXCR, producing one record per CDR3 protein. Found here are fewer than 900,000 distinct CDR3 sequences, 21% of them singletons; the top ten hold 4% to 4.5%. The sample was also reused in another study, on T cells expressing NK-cell markers.

The specimen sequenced was PBMCs. These receptors came from a woman between 18 and 30 years old in good health.

This clonotype was detected only a few times. The chain links TRBV11-2 to TRBJ2-5; TRBD2 agrees at 12 bases. Per germline, CDR1 SGHAT and CDR2 FQNNGV. This CDR3 contains 17 residues. The J segment lost 5 bases and the V segment lost 3 bases, leaving 10 bases of the junction unmatched. The CDR3 bases are TGTGCCAGCAGCTTCGGACTAGCGGGAAGGGGGGTGGAGACCCAGTACTTC. As protein: CASSFGLAGRGVETQYF. The full variable domain, in which reference TRBV11-2 and TRBJ2-5 provide the parts outside the CDR3, is EAGVAQSPRYKIIEKRQSVAFWCNPISGHATLYWYQQILGQGPKLLIQFQNNGVVDDSQLPKDRFSAERLKGVDSTLKIQPAKLEDSAVYLCASSFGLAGRGVETQYFGPGTRLLVL.

This clonotype was detected once. The V and J genes are TRBV7-9 and TRBJ2-3; D not certain. Germline V gene sequence: CDR1 SEHNR, CDR2 FQNEAQ (reference sequence). V lost 6 bases and J 3 bases, leaving 22 bases between the germline ends. The CDR3 has 17 amino acids. CDR3 in DNA: TGTGCCAGCAGAGAAAACTGGGTAACGGGTTCGACAGATACGCAGTATTTT. Translation gives CASRENWVTGSTDTQYF.

This clonotype has ten or more counts. V gene TRBV12-5 combines with J gene TRBJ2-4; weak D call: TRBD1 (6 bases). The germline V and J ends were trimmed by 6 bases and 0 bases, with 12 bases remaining between them. The CDR3 sequence is 15 residues long. Germline V gene data show CDR1 as LGHNT and CDR2 as FRNRAP. CDR3 sequence reads: CASGMDRSAKNIQYF. As DNA, the CDR3 is TGTGCTAGTGGCATGGACAGATCAGCCAAAAACATTCAGTACTTC.

This clonotype was detected ten times or more. The CDR3 nucleotides are TGTGCCACCAGCCGGTCCCGGACAGGGGGGCAGCCCCAGCATTTT. Its translation is CATSRSRTGGQPQHF. J is TRBJ1-5 and V is TRBV15; the match to TRBD1 covers 10 bases. The ends lost 5 bases at V and 7 bases at J; junction bases unmatched: 8. This CDR3 has 15 amino acids. Germline CDR1 and CDR2: LNHNV and YYDKDF (reference sequence).

The chain is built from TRBV6-1 and TRBJ1-5; 7 bases agree with TRBD1. Per the germline V gene, CDR1 is MNHNS and CDR2 is SASEGT. This CDR3 has 16 residues. J gave up 3 bases and V 7 bases, and 12 bases lay outside the gene matches. The DNA for the CDR3 is TGTGCCAGCAAAAATACAGGGGCCCGACTCAATCAGCCCCAGCATTTT. It encodes CASKNTGARLNQPQHF.

This clonotype has a handful of counts. The V call is TRBV25-1, the J call TRBJ2-7, with 11 positions matching TRBD2. The CDR3 is 14 amino acids. Germline CDR1 reads MGHDK; CDR2 reads SYGVNS. Germline trimming cut 5 bases from V and 3 bases from J; bases unmatched to any gene: 3. CDR3 nucleotides: TGTGCCAGCAGTCAACTAGCGGGAGTCTACGAGCAGTACTTC. It is translated as CASSQLAGVYEQYF.

This clonotype was seen a handful of times. The J gene is TRBJ2-7, the V gene TRBV10-3; D might be TRBD2 (6 bases). Germline V lookup: CDR1 ENHRY, CDR2 SYGVKD. This CDR3 spans 11 amino acids. Trimming shortened V by 6 bases and J by 7 bases, and 10 bases separated the two germline ends. The CDR3 loop reads CAISPGREQYF. The CDR3 coding sequence is TGTGCCATCAGCCCAGGGAGGGAGCAGTACTTC.

The chain joins TRBV12-3 or TRBV12-4 to TRBJ2-3; TRBD1 aligns across 7 bases. The trim removed 4 bases at V and 4 bases at J, leaving 8 bases unmatched. The CDR3 covers 15 residues. Here the CDR3 reads CASSSTSTGSDTQYF. CDR3 coding DNA: TGTGCCAGCAGTTCAACTTCGACAGGGTCAGATACGCAGTATTTT.

This clonotype has a count of ten or more. The CDR3 spells CSARRGSPDTQYF. CDR3 bases: TGCAGTGCTAGACGGGGGAGCCCAGATACGCAGTATTTT. The chain joins TRBV20-1 to TRBJ2-3; the D gene is possibly TRBD2 (6 bases). CDR1 and CDR2 (germline): DFQATT, SNEGSKA (reference sequence). The CDR3 runs to 13 residues. Trimming stripped 2 bases from V and 4 bases from J, with 10 bases between.

The chain has TRBV20-1 and TRBJ2-7; tentative D call: TRBD2 (6 bases). Trimming shortened V by 5 bases and J by 3 bases, and 11 bases separated the two germline ends. The CDR3 loop spans 12 amino acids. Germline-derived CDR1 and CDR2 are DFQATT and SNEGSKA (reference sequence). CDR3 residues: CSAGRGGYEQYF. The CDR3 nucleotides are TGCAGTGCTGGACGGGGAGGCTACGAGCAGTACTTC.

The chain carries TRBV9 and TRBJ1-6, with 8 bases lining up with TRBD1. The CDR3 spans 14 residues. CDR1 SGDLS and CDR2 YYNGEE come from the germline V gene. Trimming took 3 bases from V and 4 from J; bases not matched to a gene: 0. The DNA of the CDR3 is TGTGCCAGCAGCGGGACAGGGTATAATTCACCCCTCCACTTT. Residues: CASSGTGYNSPLHF.

This clonotype was recorded a few times. The V gene is TRBV20-1, the J gene TRBJ2-1, with 8 bases matching TRBD2. With V trimmed by 4 bases and J by 6 bases, 5 bases remained unmatched. Per the germline V gene, CDR1 is DFQATT and CDR2 is SNEGSKA (reference sequence). This CDR3 is 13 amino acids long. CDR3 loop: CSANREGGNEQFF. The CDR3 DNA follows: TGCAGTGCTAACCGGGAGGGCGGCAATGAGCAGTTCTTC.

V gene TRBV2 combines with J gene TRBJ2-1; 13 bases are a match to TRBD2. Germline V gives CDR1 SNHLY, CDR2 FYNNEI. V lost 9 bases to trimming and J lost 0 bases; unmatched junction nucleotides: 8. The CDR3 has 17 amino acids. This CDR3 reads CASRTSGSPSSYNEQFF. In DNA, the CDR3 is TGTGCCAGTAGGACTAGCGGGAGCCCTAGCTCCTACAATGAGCAGTTCTTC. Supplemented by reference TRBV2 and TRBJ2-1, the full variable domain reads EPEVTQTPSHQVTQMGQEVILRCVPISNHLYFYWYRQILGQKVEFLVSFYNNEISEKSEIFDDQFSVERPDGSNFTLKIRSTKLEDSAMYFCASRTSGSPSSYNEQFFGPGTRLTVL.

The V and J genes are TRBV29-1 and TRBJ2-7, with a tentative D call TRBD1 (5 bases). V lost 8 bases to trimming and J lost 6 bases, with 20 bases between them. Germline assignment: CDR1 SQVTM and CDR2 ANQGSEA. The CDR3 sequence is 13 residues long. CDR3 in amino acids: CSSLGGHRGEQYF. CDR3 nucleotide sequence: TGCAGCTCCCTCGGCGGCCATAGGGGCGAGCAGTACTTC.

This clonotype was counted many times. This chain uses TRBV12-3 or TRBV12-4 with TRBJ2-4; no clear D gene. The length of the CDR3 is 12 residues. V was shortened by 6 bases and J by 11 bases, with 14 bases between the two germline ends. The CDR3 loop is CASSFRLHVQYF. CDR3 DNA: TGTGCCAGCAGCTTCCGCCTCCATGTTCAGTACTTC.

This chain uses TRBV20-1 with TRBJ1-4, with D perhaps matching TRBD1 (5 bases). V dropped 3 bases and J dropped 7 bases, with 6 bases sitting between them. The CDR3 consists of 11 residues. Germline CDR1 is DFQATT and CDR2 is SNEGSKA (reference sequence). CDR3 sequence reads: CSASRVEKLFF. CDR3 nucleotide sequence: TGCAGTGCTAGCAGGGTTGAAAAACTGTTTTTT.

The table lists this clonotype with a few counts. One junction end does not reproduce the germline sequence, and a read error may be involved. The chain recombines TRBV6-5 with TRBJ2-7, with 7 bases matching TRBD1. CDR3 length: 15 amino acids. Germline CDR1 and CDR2: MNHEY and SVGAGI. The CDR3, as DNA: TGTGCCAGCACTTACGACAGGGAAGGGTACTACGAGCAGTACTTC. Protein product: CASTYDREGYYEQYF.

In this sample, this clonotype turned up once. V gene TRBV18 combines with J gene TRBJ2-3; D is perhaps TRBD1 (5 bases). V was clipped by 6 bases and J by 6 bases, with 13 bases between them. CDR1 KGHSH and CDR2 LQKENI come from the germline V gene. The CDR3 is 13 amino acids. Written as DNA, the CDR3 is TGTGCCAGCTCGTTCAGGGTAAAGGATACGCAGTATTTT. As protein: CASSFRVKDTQYF.

The V call is TRBV6-1, the J call TRBJ1-1, with 9 positions matching TRBD1. The CDR3 is made up of 14 amino acids. V shed 6 bases and J 10 bases; nucleotides not matched to a gene: 12. Germline loops: CDR1 MNHNS, CDR2 SASEGT. CDR3 in amino acids: CASRKRDRDDGAFF. In DNA form, the CDR3 reads TGTGCCAGCAGGAAAAGGGACAGGGACGACGGAGCTTTCTTT.

This clonotype has a handful of counts. V is TRBV5-1 and J is TRBJ2-1; D remains unclear. CDR3 size: 14 residues. CDR1 and CDR2 (germline): SGHRS, YFSETQ. V was pared by 0 bases and J by 0 bases, with 4 bases between. The CDR3 reads CASSLEFSYNEQFF. The DNA of the CDR3 is TGCGCCAGCAGCTTGGAATTCTCCTACAATGAGCAGTTCTTC. The variable domain in full, with the rest retrieved from reference TRBV5-1 and TRBJ2-1, is KAGVTQTPRYLIKTRGQQVTLSCSPISGHRSVSWYQQTPGQGLQFLFEYFSETQRNKGNFPGRFSGRQFSNSRSEMNVSTLELGDSALYLCASSLEFSYNEQFFGPGTRLTVL.